Following are 28 T cell receptor beta chains from one sample sequenced in a study of quantifying T cell responses using KT2 cells. Study at large: TCR alpha and beta constant-region primers primed reverse transcription of RNA.

The cDNA 3' end received a ligated oligonucleotide with a UMI. First-round PCR used 4 to 5 cycles and beta primers RC1.1 and RC1.2 covering TRBC1 and TRBC2. TCRdb recomputed calls from the UMI-ligation and nested PCR reads with MiXCR, one row per CDR3 protein. The profile shows tens of thousands of distinct CDR3 sequences, about 9.3% of them singletons. The specimen was PBMCs spiked with cells of the T cell clone KT2. The receptors come from a human donor.

This clonotype was picked up many times. The chain is built from TRBV6-5 and TRBJ2-3; TRBD2 aligns across 11 bases. CDR3 length equals 16 residues. V was clipped by 5 bases and J by 7 bases; unmatched bases: 11. Germline lookup yields CDR1 MNHEY and CDR2 SVGAGI. Here the CDR3 DNA reads TGTGCCAGCAGTCCAACAACTAGCGGGAGTTTTAATACGCAGTATTTT. Translation: CASSPTTSGSFNTQYF.

This chain connects TRBV11-2 to TRBJ2-2, with 10 bases matching TRBD2. Trimming took 5 bases from V and 7 from J; bases not matched to a gene: 7. Germline CDR1 is SGHAT and CDR2 is FQNNGV. The CDR3 covers 15 residues. CDR3 protein: CASSQNGLADGELFF. In nucleotides, the CDR3 is TGTGCCAGCAGCCAGAACGGACTAGCGGACGGGGAGCTGTTTTTT.

This clonotype is labeled large (0.1 to 1%). The chain couples TRBV19 to TRBJ2-7; possible D gene TRBD1, 6 bases. Trimming left V 0 bases short and J 10 bases short, with 13 bases between. Germline CDR1 and CDR2: LNHDA and SQIVND (reference sequence). The CDR3 consists of 13 residues. The CDR3 DNA reads TGTGCCAGTAGTATAGATTTCCAGGACAGACAGTACTTC. Its translation: CASSIDFQDRQYF.

The chain is built from TRBV5-6 and TRBJ1-1, with a possible D match to TRBD1 (5 bases). Germline CDR1 reads SGHDT; CDR2 reads YYEEEE. V was cut by 0 bases and J by 2 bases, with 8 bases left in between. The CDR3 covers 14 residues. CDR3 DNA: TGTGCCAGCAGCTTGGGTTGGGGCAACACTGAAGCTTTCTTT. Protein product: CASSLGWGNTEAFF.

This clonotype was counted a few times. The genes are TRBV25-1 and TRBJ2-7; TRBD1 agrees at 7 bases. The CDR3 extends over 16 amino acids. Germline V CDR1 and CDR2: MGHDK, SYGVNS. After removal of 6 bases from V and 6 bases from J, the junction contained 17 bases not matched to a gene. As DNA, the CDR3 is TGTGCCAGCAGCTCCGCCTGGACAGGTTCTTCAAGCGAGCAGTACTTC. Its protein product is CASSSAWTGSSSEQYF.

This clonotype was seen a few times. The gene calls are TRBV9 and TRBJ1-1, with unresolved D. Between the trimmed V and J ends, which lost 1 base and 3 bases, there was a span of 7 bases. The CDR3 runs to 13 residues. CDR1 and CDR2 from the germline V gene are SGDLS and YYNGEE. Here the CDR3 DNA reads TGTGCCAGCAGCGTAACAGCCCACACTGAAGCTTTCTTT. Encoded protein: CASSVTAHTEAFF.

The chain couples TRBV27 to TRBJ2-1; D tentatively reads TRBD1 or TRBD2 (5 bases each). This CDR3 is built from 14 residues. Germline lookup yields CDR1 MNHEY and CDR2 SMNVEV (reference sequence). V lost 4 bases and J lost 2, with 9 bases in between. This chain's CDR3 is CASSWQGAYNEQFF. In nucleotides, the CDR3 is TGTGCCAGCAGTTGGCAGGGAGCCTACAATGAGCAGTTCTTC.

In this sample, this clonotype turned up a few times. The rearrangement uses TRBV5-1 and TRBJ1-2, with 7 bases identical to TRBD1. J gave up 3 bases and V 4 bases, and 12 bases lay outside the gene matches. The CDR3 covers 16 residues. Germline V CDR1 and CDR2: SGHRS, YFSETQ. In DNA form, the CDR3 reads TGCGCCAGCAGCCCGGACAGGAACTGGAGGTACTATGGCTACACCTTC. As protein: CASSPDRNWRYYGYTF.

This clonotype was recorded at least ten times. This chain connects TRBV12-3 or TRBV12-4 to TRBJ2-1; weak D call: TRBD1 (6 bases). The CDR3 loop spans 16 amino acids. Trimming cost V 6 bases and J 3 bases, with 18 bases left between them. The CDR3 spells CASSPLGHTLYNEQFF. DNA of the CDR3: TGTGCCAGCAGCCCATTGGGACACACTCTCTACAATGAGCAGTTCTTC.

This clonotype came up a few times. The genes are TRBV7-9 and TRBJ1-6; D uncertain. V was cut by 5 bases and J by 4 bases, with 12 bases left in between. Germline V gene sequence: CDR1 SEHNR, CDR2 FQNEAQ (reference sequence). The CDR3 length is 15 residues. The CDR3 DNA sequence: TGTGCCAGCAGCACAACGAATCGATATAATTCACCCCTCCACTTT. Protein product: CASSTTNRYNSPLHF.

The CDR3 is CASSQDPIQGKFF. For the CDR3, the DNA is TGCGCCAGCAGCCAAGACCCTATACAGGGGAAGTTCTTC. The chain links TRBV4-1 to TRBJ2-1; TRBD1 aligns across 7 bases. J gave up 14 bases and V 0 bases, and 7 bases lay outside the gene matches. The CDR3 runs 13 residues. Looked up from germline, CDR1 is MGHRA and CDR2 is YSYEKL.

The V gene is TRBV5-1, the J gene TRBJ1-4, with TRBD1 as a possible D gene (6 bases). Germline CDR1 reads SGHRS; CDR2 reads YFSETQ. The CDR3 is 14 residues long. The germline V and J ends were trimmed by 5 bases and 6 bases, with 14 bases remaining between them. The CDR3 spells CASSGGDTYEKLFF. The CDR3 DNA follows: TGCGCCAGCAGTGGCGGGGACACTTATGAAAAACTGTTTTTT.

This clonotype was seen a few times. This chain links TRBV3-1 with TRBJ1-1; tentatively, D is TRBD1 (5 bases). Germline V gene lookup returns CDR1 LGHDT and CDR2 YNNKEL (reference sequence). Trimming took 5 bases from V and 7 from J, leaving 23 bases between them. CDR3 length equals 16 residues. The CDR3 here is CASSSTSRTLRSEAFF. CDR3 bases: TGTGCCAGCAGCTCCACTTCGAGGACACTCCGGAGTGAAGCTTTCTTT. Complete variable domain (other parts from reference TRBV3-1 and TRBJ1-1): DTAVSQTPKYLVTQMGNDKSIKCEQNLGHDTMYWYKQDSKKFLKIMFSYNNKELIINETVPNRFSPKSPDKAHLNLHINSLELGDSAVYFCASSSTSRTLRSEAFFGQGTRLTVV.

The chain is built from TRBV19 and TRBJ1-5; D possibly corresponds to TRBD1 (6 bases). Germline lookup yields CDR1 LNHDA and CDR2 SQIVND (reference sequence). The CDR3 consists of 13 residues. Trimming stripped 5 bases from V and 6 bases from J, with 11 bases between. The CDR3 DNA sequence: TGTGCCAGTAGTTTGGTGGGGGCTCAGCCCCAGCATTTT. Its protein product is CASSLVGAQPQHF.

The table lists this clonotype with a few counts. This sequence joins TRBV5-1 and TRBJ2-1; 7 positions agree with TRBD1. The CDR3 runs to 17 residues. CDR1 and CDR2 (germline): SGHRS, YFSETQ. J lost 1 base, V lost 4 bases, and 11 bases had no gene match. CDR3 in DNA: TGCGCCAGCAGCCCGGGACAGATTGTGAGATCCTACAATGAGCAGTTCTTC. It specifies CASSPGQIVRSYNEQFF. Supplemented by reference TRBV5-1 and TRBJ2-1, the full variable domain reads KAGVTQTPRYLIKTRGQQVTLSCSPISGHRSVSWYQQTPGQGLQFLFEYFSETQRNKGNFPGRFSGRQFSNSRSEMNVSTLELGDSALYLCASSPGQIVRSYNEQFFGPGTRLTVL.

This chain links TRBV24-1 with TRBJ2-3, with 8 nucleotides matching TRBD1. The CDR3 is 15 amino acids. Germline trimming cut 5 bases from V and 5 bases from J; bases unmatched to any gene: 8. Germline V gives CDR1 KGHDR, CDR2 SFDVKD. The CDR3 protein is CATSVGQGNRDTQYF. CDR3 DNA sequence: TGTGCCACCAGTGTCGGACAGGGTAATAGAGATACGCAGTATTTT.

This chain connects TRBV6-5 to TRBJ1-6, with TRBD1 identical over 8 bases. The CDR3 spans 15 residues. Germline CDR1 and CDR2: MNHEY and SVGAGI. The J segment lost 9 bases and the V segment lost 6 bases, leaving 10 bases of the junction unmatched. DNA for the CDR3: TGTGCCAGCAGAATAGAGACAGGGGTTCGTTCACCCCTCCACTTT. This gives the protein CASRIETGVRSPLHF.

This clonotype has only a few counts. The chain is built from TRBV4-2 and TRBJ2-1, with 9 bases fitting TRBD2. Trimming removed 0 bases from V and 8 bases from J; junction bases left unmatched: 11. The CDR3 is made up of 17 amino acids. Germline V gene sequence: CDR1 LGHNA, CDR2 YNFKEQ. The CDR3 DNA reads TGTGCCAGCAGCCAAGATCTGGGTAGCGGGAGTGAGGATGAGCAGTTCTTC. Translated: CASSQDLGSGSEDEQFF.

Turning to this clonotype: Because it lacks the conserved phenylalanine or tryptophan at the end, this CDR3 is likely a read error. The rearrangement uses TRBV12-3 or TRBV12-4 and TRBJ2-1; TRBD2 matches at 8 bases. V shed 6 bases and J 4 bases; nucleotides not matched to a gene: 8. There are 15 residues in the CDR3. In nucleotides, the CDR3 is TGTGCCAGCAGCACGGCGGGGGGAACATACAATGAGCAGTTCATC. This gives the protein CASSTAGGTYNEQFI.

This clonotype is termed medium-sized (0.01 to 0.1%). This chain uses TRBV30 with TRBJ2-1, with D perhaps matching TRBD2 (6 bases). Germline loops: CDR1 GTSNPN, CDR2 SVGIG (reference sequence). The CDR3 contains 16 residues. The V and J ends lost 0 bases and 3 bases respectively, with 15 bases between them. The CDR3 nucleotides are TGTGCCTGGAGTGTTCCAGCGGGCAACGACTACAATGAGCAGTTCTTC. Residues: CAWSVPAGNDYNEQFF.

The chain carries TRBV27 and TRBJ1-1; D is possibly TRBD1 (6 bases). The germline V gene has CDR1 MNHEY and CDR2 SMNVEV (reference sequence). The CDR3 is made up of 14 amino acids. V gave up 3 bases and J gave up 5 bases, with 13 bases separating them. In nucleotides, the CDR3 is TGTGCCAGCAGTTTTATACAGGGAGGGACTGAAGCTTTCTTT. It is translated as CASSFIQGGTEAFF.

This clonotype was counted at least ten times. The V call is TRBV15, the J call TRBJ2-3; a possible D gene is TRBD2 (5 bases). CDR1 and CDR2 from the germline V gene are LNHNV and YYDKDF (reference sequence). The V end lost 4 bases, the J end lost 5 bases, and 16 bases lay between the germline ends. This CDR3 is built from 15 residues. The CDR3 protein is CATSTGKLDVDTQYF. The CDR3 nucleotides read TGTGCCACCAGCACTGGAAAACTAGATGTAGATACGCAGTATTTT.

This clonotype was counted only a few times. V gene TRBV7-2 combines with J gene TRBJ2-6; D is perhaps TRBD1 (5 bases). CDR1 SGHTA and CDR2 FQGNSA come from the germline V gene. Between the trimmed V and J ends, which lost 3 bases and 1 base, there was a span of 7 bases. The CDR3 has 15 residues. The CDR3 spells CASSFQGSGANVLTF. CDR3 DNA sequence: TGTGCCAGCAGCTTTCAGGGATCTGGGGCCAACGTCCTGACTTTC.

For this clonotype: Likely a read error: the CDR3 ends without its conserved phenylalanine or tryptophan. The chain links TRBV11-3 to TRBJ1-1, with TRBD1 matching over 7 bases. J lost 5 bases, V lost 5 bases, and 5 bases had no gene match. CDR1 SGHNT and CDR2 YENEEA come from the germline V gene. The CDR3 contains 13 residues. CDR3: CASSPNRGTEAFL. The CDR3, as DNA: TGTGCCAGCAGCCCGAACAGGGGAACTGAAGCTTTCCTT.

This clonotype was counted ten times or more. This rearrangement joins TRBV20-1 to TRBJ1-1; D not resolved. The CDR3 consists of 16 residues. Trimming took off 0 bases at V and 1 base at J, with 15 bases between the two ends. Germline CDR1 DFQATT, CDR2 SNEGSKA (reference sequence). The CDR3 nucleotides are TGCAGTGCTAGAGATCTGAGTGGCCGGTGGAACACTGAAGCTTTCTTT. Translating gives CSARDLSGRWNTEAFF.

This clonotype was detected ten times or more. V is TRBV5-1 and J is TRBJ1-1; D is possibly TRBD1 (6 bases). Trimming cost V 4 bases and J 1 base, with 11 bases left between them. Germline V gene sequence: CDR1 SGHRS, CDR2 YFSETQ. This CDR3 is 14 amino acids long. The chain's CDR3 is CASSRGGRNTEAFF. For the CDR3, the DNA is TGCGCCAGCAGCCGGGGGGGGCGGAACACTGAAGCTTTCTTT. The variable domain in full, completed from reference TRBV5-1 and TRBJ1-1, reads KAGVTQTPRYLIKTRGQQVTLSCSPISGHRSVSWYQQTPGQGLQFLFEYFSETQRNKGNFPGRFSGRQFSNSRSEMNVSTLELGDSALYLCASSRGGRNTEAFFGQGTRLTVV.

Only a few counts were recorded for this clonotype. This chain joins TRBV18 and TRBJ2-2; the D gene is possibly TRBD1 (7 bases). The V end was cut by 8 bases, the J end by 4 bases, with 23 bases between. Germline V CDR1 and CDR2: KGHSH, LQKENI. CDR3 length equals 17 residues. The DNA of the CDR3 is TGTGCCAGCGGGGGGACAGTCCCCCAATTTGGCACCGGGGAGCTGTTTTTT. This translates into CASGGTVPQFGTGELFF.

This clonotype was observed many times. The genes are TRBV12-3 or TRBV12-4 and TRBJ1-1; D not certain. The CDR3 is 12 residues long. Between the trimmed V and J ends, which lost 3 bases and 1 base, there was a span of 3 bases. CDR3 nucleotides: TGTGCCAGCAGTTTGGGGAACACTGAAGCTTTCTTT. Protein product: CASSLGNTEAFF.